This TCR beta chain was sequenced in a study of blood T cell repertoires in COVID-19. V lost 0 bases and J lost 5; bases outside the gene matches: 6. The germline gives CDR1 GTSNPN, CDR2 SVGIG (reference sequence). The CDR3 consists of 16 residues. Using immunoSEQ multiplex PCR, the repertoire was profiled, and TCRdb retains in-frame clones only, with some absent. Of about 60,000 clones detected, 78% appear once; the ten largest clones hold 25%. The chain recombines TRBV30 with TRBJ2-1; TRBD2 matches 11 bases. The source of this sequence is a human donor in a cohort sampled during active COVID-19. The sequenced sample was peripheral blood. CDR3 amino acids: CAWSVISGGVNNEQFF. The DNA for the CDR3 is TGTGCCTGGAGTGTTATTAGCGGGGGGGTAAACAATGAGCAGTTCTTC.